A single sample is the source of the 3 T cell receptor beta chains below, sequenced in a study of naive and memory T cell subsets. An equimolar mix of two oligonucleotides served as the beta constant-region primer for TRBC1 and TRBC2. Using its own MiXCR run on the UMI-ligation and nested PCR reads, TCRdb lists one record per CDR3 protein. Here the sample spans about 85,000 distinct CDR3 sequences, 10% to 15% being singletons. The source material was central memory CD4+ T cells from blood. The source is a human donor in good health.

This clonotype was picked up a small number of times. The chain has TRBV11-2 and TRBJ1-2; D gene uncertain. V was shortened by 4 bases and J by 8 bases, with 14 bases between the two germline ends. CDR3 length: 13 amino acids. Germline loops: CDR1 SGHAT, CDR2 FQNNGV. In DNA form, the CDR3 reads TGTGCCAGCAGCTCGCATAGGGCAGAAGGCTACACCTTC. It specifies CASSSHRAEGYTF.

The chain employs TRBV23-1 and TRBJ2-5; TRBD1 aligns across 8 bases. TRBV23-1 carries the ORF label, with uncertain function. V lost 7 bases to trimming and J lost 5 bases; unmatched junction nucleotides: 21. The CDR3 runs 18 residues. CDR3: CASIPNRGSCFRRETQYF. CDR3 DNA sequence: TGCGCCAGCATTCCCAACAGGGGGTCCTGTTTTCGCCGTGAGACCCAGTACTTC.

This clonotype has at least ten counts. The CDR3 loop reads CAISESTGDGNQPQHF. CDR3 in DNA: TGTGCCATCAGTGAGTCGACGGGGGATGGCAATCAGCCCCAGCATTTT. V usage is TRBV10-3 and J usage is TRBJ1-5; D perhaps matches TRBD1 (5 bases). CDR1 and CDR2 from the germline V gene are ENHRY and SYGVKD. V was shortened by 0 bases and J by 2 bases, with 11 bases between the two germline ends. There are 16 residues in the CDR3.